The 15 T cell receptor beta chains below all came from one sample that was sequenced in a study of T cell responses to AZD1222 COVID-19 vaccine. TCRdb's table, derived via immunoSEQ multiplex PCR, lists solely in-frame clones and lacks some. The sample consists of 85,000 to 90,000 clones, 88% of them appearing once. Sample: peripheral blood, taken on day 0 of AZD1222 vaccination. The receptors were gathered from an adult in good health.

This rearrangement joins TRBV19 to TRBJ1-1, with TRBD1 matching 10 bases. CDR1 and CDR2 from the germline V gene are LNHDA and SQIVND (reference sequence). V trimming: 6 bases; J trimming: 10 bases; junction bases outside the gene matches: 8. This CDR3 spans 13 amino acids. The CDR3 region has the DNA TGTGCCAGTAGCCGGGACAGGGGATCAGGAGCTTTCTTT. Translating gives CASSRDRGSGAFF.

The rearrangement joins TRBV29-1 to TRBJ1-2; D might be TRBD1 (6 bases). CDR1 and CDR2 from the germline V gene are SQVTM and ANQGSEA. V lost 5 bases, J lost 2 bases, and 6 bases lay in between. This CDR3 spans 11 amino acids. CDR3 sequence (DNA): TGCAGCGTTACAGGGAACTATGGCTACACCTTC. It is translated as CSVTGNYGYTF.

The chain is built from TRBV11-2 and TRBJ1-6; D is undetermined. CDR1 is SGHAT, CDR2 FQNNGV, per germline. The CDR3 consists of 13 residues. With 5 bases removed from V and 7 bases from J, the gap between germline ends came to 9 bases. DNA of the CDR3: TGTGCCAGCAGCCCCAGTCTGAATTCACCCCTCCACTTT. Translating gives CASSPSLNSPLHF.

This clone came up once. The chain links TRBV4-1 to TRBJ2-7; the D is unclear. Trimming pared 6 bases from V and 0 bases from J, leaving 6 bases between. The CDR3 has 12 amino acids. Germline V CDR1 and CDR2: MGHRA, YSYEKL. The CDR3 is CASRGTSYEQYF. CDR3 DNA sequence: TGCGCCAGCAGGGGCACCTCCTACGAGCAGTACTTC.

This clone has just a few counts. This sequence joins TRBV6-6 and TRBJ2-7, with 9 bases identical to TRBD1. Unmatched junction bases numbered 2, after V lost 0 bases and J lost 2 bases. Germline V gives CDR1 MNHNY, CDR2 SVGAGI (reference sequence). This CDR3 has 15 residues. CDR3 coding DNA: TGTGCCAGCAGTTACTCTGGGACAGGGCCCTACGAGCAGTACTTC. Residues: CASSYSGTGPYEQYF.

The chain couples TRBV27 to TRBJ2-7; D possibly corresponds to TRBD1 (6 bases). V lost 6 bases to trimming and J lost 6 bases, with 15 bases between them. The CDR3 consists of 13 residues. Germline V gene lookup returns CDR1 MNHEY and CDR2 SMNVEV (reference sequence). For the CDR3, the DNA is TGTGCCAGCAGAGGAACAGGGAAGCTCGAGCAGTACTTC. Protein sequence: CASRGTGKLEQYF.

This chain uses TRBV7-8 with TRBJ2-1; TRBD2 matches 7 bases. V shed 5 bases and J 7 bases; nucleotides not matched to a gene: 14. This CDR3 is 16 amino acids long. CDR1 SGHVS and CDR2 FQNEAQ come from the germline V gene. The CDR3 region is CASSPHRREKKNEQFF. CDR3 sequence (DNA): TGTGCCAGCAGCCCCCATAGGCGGGAGAAAAAGAATGAGCAGTTCTTC.

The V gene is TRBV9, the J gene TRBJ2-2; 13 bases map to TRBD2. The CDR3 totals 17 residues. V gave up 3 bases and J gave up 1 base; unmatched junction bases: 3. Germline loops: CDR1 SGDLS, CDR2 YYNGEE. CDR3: CASSGTSGSVNTGELFF. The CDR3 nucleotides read TGTGCCAGCAGCGGGACTAGCGGGAGCGTGAACACCGGGGAGCTGTTTTTT.

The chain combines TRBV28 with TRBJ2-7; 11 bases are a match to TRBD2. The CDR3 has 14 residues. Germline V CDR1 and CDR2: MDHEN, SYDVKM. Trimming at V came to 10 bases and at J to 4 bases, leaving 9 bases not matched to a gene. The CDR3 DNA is TGTGCCATCCTAACTAGCGGGAGAAGTTACGAGCAGTACTTC. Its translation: CAILTSGRSYEQYF.

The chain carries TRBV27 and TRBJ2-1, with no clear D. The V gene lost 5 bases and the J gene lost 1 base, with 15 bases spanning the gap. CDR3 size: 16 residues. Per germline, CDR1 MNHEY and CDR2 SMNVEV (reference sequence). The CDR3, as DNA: TGTGCCAGCAGTCCACTGACCGGGCCTTCCTACAATGAGCAGTTCTTC. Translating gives CASSPLTGPSYNEQFF.

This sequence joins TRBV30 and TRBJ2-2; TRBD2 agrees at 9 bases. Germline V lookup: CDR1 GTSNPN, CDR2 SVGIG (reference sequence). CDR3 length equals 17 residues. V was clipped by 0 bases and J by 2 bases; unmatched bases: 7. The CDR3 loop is CAWSVFSGSRNTGELFF. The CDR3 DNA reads TGTGCCTGGAGTGTATTTAGCGGGAGTCGAAACACCGGGGAGCTGTTTTTT.

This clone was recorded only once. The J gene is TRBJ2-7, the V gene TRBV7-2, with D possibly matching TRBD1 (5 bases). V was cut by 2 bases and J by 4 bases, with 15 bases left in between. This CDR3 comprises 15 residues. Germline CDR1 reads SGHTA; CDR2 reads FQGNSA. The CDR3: CASSLKGQDRYEQYF. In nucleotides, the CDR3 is TGTGCCAGCAGCTTAAAGGGGCAGGATCGGTACGAGCAGTACTTC.

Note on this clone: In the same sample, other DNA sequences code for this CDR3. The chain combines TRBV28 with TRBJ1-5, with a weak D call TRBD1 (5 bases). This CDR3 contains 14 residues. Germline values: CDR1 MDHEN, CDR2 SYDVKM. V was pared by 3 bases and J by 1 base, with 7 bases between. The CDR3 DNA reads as TGTGCCAGCAGTTTTGGGGGGAGCAATCAGCCCCAGCATTTT. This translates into CASSFGGSNQPQHF.

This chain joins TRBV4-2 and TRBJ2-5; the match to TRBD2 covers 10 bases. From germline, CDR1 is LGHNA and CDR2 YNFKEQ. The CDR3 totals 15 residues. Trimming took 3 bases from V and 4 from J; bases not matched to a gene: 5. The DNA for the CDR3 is TGTGCCAGCAGCCAGGGAATAGCGGGAGGAGAGACCCAGTACTTC. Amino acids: CASSQGIAGGETQYF.

This CDR3 reads CSVEGQTSNQPQHF. The CDR3 DNA is TGCAGCGTGGAGGGACAGACTAGCAATCAGCCCCAGCATTTT. The genes are TRBV29-1 and TRBJ1-5; 7 nucleotides align to TRBD1. Germline CDR1 and CDR2: SQVTM and ANQGSEA. J lost 0 bases, V lost 6 bases, and 5 bases had no gene match. This CDR3 has 14 amino acids.